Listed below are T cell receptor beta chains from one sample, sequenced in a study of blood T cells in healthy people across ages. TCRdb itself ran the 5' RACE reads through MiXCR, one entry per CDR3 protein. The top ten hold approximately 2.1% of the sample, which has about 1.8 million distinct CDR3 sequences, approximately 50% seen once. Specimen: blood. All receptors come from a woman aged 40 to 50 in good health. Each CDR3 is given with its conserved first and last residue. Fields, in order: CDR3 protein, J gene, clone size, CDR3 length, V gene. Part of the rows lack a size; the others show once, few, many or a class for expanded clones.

CDR3: CASSPPRRGSGPYNEQFF; J: TRBJ2-1; size: few; length: 18; V: TRBV18
CDR3: CASSWTGGKPGEQFF; J: TRBJ2-1; size: .; length: 15; V: TRBV12-3/TRBV12-4
CDR3: CSARDGVGYTF; J: TRBJ1-2; size: few; length: 11; V: TRBV20-1
CDR3: CASSRVIGTSGGSSTDTQYF; J: TRBJ2-3; size: once; length: 20; V: TRBV9
CDR3: CAGSLAAGGSQPQHF; J: TRBJ1-5; size: .; length: 15; V: TRBV5-6
CDR3: CASSYSTGDPTYNEQFF; J: TRBJ2-1; size: few; length: 17; V: TRBV6-6
CDR3: CASSSGTEETQYF; J: TRBJ2-5; size: many; length: 13; V: TRBV7-2
CDR3: CASSTGTSGGGEQFF; J: TRBJ2-1; size: .; length: 15; V: TRBV18
CDR3: CATSDQAGQGWYGYTF; J: TRBJ1-2; size: .; length: 16; V: TRBV24-1
CDR3: CASSPVAEGADYGYTF; J: TRBJ1-2; size: .; length: 16; V: TRBV4-2
CDR3: CASGDLRGVGGYTF; J: TRBJ1-2; size: few; length: 14; V: TRBV6-6
CDR3: CASSEDPRNYGYTF; J: TRBJ1-2; size: .; length: 14; V: TRBV10-2
CDR3: CASSVATGLGYGYTF; J: TRBJ1-2; size: .; length: 15; V: TRBV9
CDR3: CASSLGSAGRGDTQYF; J: TRBJ2-3; size: .; length: 16; V: TRBV7-2
CDR3: CSVGDRDFGGELFF; J: TRBJ2-2; size: few; length: 14; V: TRBV29-1
CDR3: CASSLVSQGASNEQFF; J: TRBJ2-1; size: once; length: 16; V: TRBV5-1
CDR3: CSVGQGLAGGNEQFF; J: TRBJ2-1; size: .; length: 15; V: TRBV29-1
CDR3: CASRRSSSTDTQYF; J: TRBJ2-3; size: .; length: 14; V: TRBV6-5
CDR3: CASSPFEGGANDEQFF; J: TRBJ2-1; size: .; length: 16; V: TRBV5-1
CDR3: CASSYSGPSGGSDTQYF; J: TRBJ2-3; size: once; length: 17; V: TRBV6-5
CDR3: CASSEASGGEDTQYF; J: TRBJ2-3; size: .; length: 15; V: TRBV2
CDR3: CASSLEAGRRCTF; J: TRBJ1-2; size: .; length: 13; V: TRBV7-9
CDR3: CSDREGVTEAFF; J: TRBJ1-1; size: .; length: 12; V: TRBV20-1
CDR3: CASGANSGGVHNEQYF; J: TRBJ2-7; size: .; length: 16; V: TRBV6-5
CDR3: CASSQAPGDSYEQYF; J: TRBJ2-7; size: .; length: 15; V: TRBV3-1
CDR3: CASTPGGGGDEQFF; J: TRBJ2-1; size: .; length: 14; V: TRBV6-5
CDR3: CASSPGLAGGRKTQYF; J: TRBJ2-5; size: .; length: 16; V: TRBV28
CDR3: CASSLYIRTRDTTSTDTQYF; J: TRBJ2-3; size: .; length: 20; V: TRBV11-1
CDR3: CAISESGQGPRGYTF; J: TRBJ1-2; size: .; length: 15; V: TRBV10-3
CDR3: CVISDLGGIYEQYF; J: TRBJ2-7; size: .; length: 14; V: TRBV10-3